Listed below are T cell receptor beta chains from one sample, sequenced in a study of CD8+ T cells in alopecia areata. TCRdb's table, derived via immunoSEQ multiplex PCR, lists solely in-frame clones and lacks some. The sample holds 110,000 or so clones, less than 60% seen once. The specimen comprised CD4+ T cells sorted from blood, sampled at week 24, from a patient treated with tofacitinib. The receptors derive from a human donor with alopecia areata. Both conserved end residues are part of each CDR3. The D gene is left open where the match is weak. Only some rows state a clone size, as once, few, many or a class for expanded clones.

TRBV19,TRBJ1-1,.,few,CASSIGRREAFF,TGTGCCAGTAGTATAGGTCGGCGGGAAGCTTTCTTT
TRBV14,TRBJ2-1,.,few,CASSRNEISQFF,TGTGCCAGCAGTCGAAACGAGATTTCGCAGTTCTTC
TRBV5-6,TRBJ2-5,.,.,CASSLQVETQYF,TGTGCCAGCAGCTTGCAGGTAGAGACCCAGTACTTC
TRBV7-9,TRBJ1-6,.,.,CASSPGVESPLHF,TGTGCCAGCAGCCCCGGGGTGGAATCACCCCTCCACTTT
TRBV2,TRBJ1-5,TRBD1,.,CASTIQGTVNQPQHF,TGTGCCAGCACCATACAGGGGACTGTCAATCAGCCCCAGCATTTT
TRBV29-1,TRBJ1-1,.,.,CSVDSLNTEAFF,TGCAGCGTGGACAGCCTGAACACTGAAGCTTTCTTT
TRBV27,TRBJ2-3,.,.,CASSLAGATPTNTQYF,TGTGCCAGCAGTTTAGCAGGGGCGACCCCGACGAATACGCAGTATTTT
TRBV7-2,TRBJ2-3,TRBD2,few,CASSLVGLAGATTQYF,TGTGCCAGCAGCTTAGTAGGGCTAGCGGGGGCGACTACGCAGTATTTT
TRBV21-1,TRBJ1-5,.,.,CASIGGGWRSNQPQHF,TGTGCCAGCATCGGGGGCGGGTGGAGGAGCAATCAGCCCCAGCATTTT
TRBV27,TRBJ2-3,TRBD2,few,CASSLSRGSTDTQYF,TGTGCCAGCAGTTTATCGCGGGGGAGCACAGATACGCAGTATTTT
TRBV7-2,TRBJ2-6,.,once,CASRRSSGANVLTF,TGTGCCAGCAGGCGCAGCTCTGGGGCCAACGTCCTGACTTTC
TRBV18,TRBJ2-2,TRBD1,once,CASSPTGANTGELFF,TGTGCCAGCTCACCAACAGGGGCGAACACCGGGGAGCTGTTTTTT
TRBV7-9,TRBJ2-5,TRBD1,.,CASSLKQGARETQYF,TGTGCCAGCAGCTTAAAACAGGGGGCGAGGGAGACCCAGTACTTC
TRBV15,TRBJ1-5,TRBD1,.,CATSRAPGTGDQPQHF,TGTGCCACCAGCAGGGCCCCCGGGACAGGGGATCAGCCCCAGCATTTT
TRBV7-9,TRBJ1-4,TRBD1,.,CASTQGSTNEKLFF,TGTGCCAGCACACAGGGGTCAACTAATGAAAAACTGTTTTTT
TRBV2,TRBJ1-1,.,.,CASSGAWGNTEAFF,TGTGCCAGCAGTGGGGCGTGGGGGAACACTGAAGCTTTCTTT
TRBV14,TRBJ1-2,.,many,CASSPGSLYGYTF,TGTGCCAGCAGTCCAGGCAGCCTATATGGCTACACCTTC
TRBV6-1,TRBJ2-1,TRBD1,few,CASRPGTGGNEQFF,TGTGCCAGCAGACCCGGGACAGGGGGGAATGAGCAGTTCTTC
TRBV30,TRBJ2-2,.,.,CAWSLYTGELFF,TGTGCCTGGAGCCTTTACACCGGGGAGCTGTTTTTT
TRBV23-1,TRBJ1-5,TRBD1,.,CASSPGTGDQPQHF,TGCGCCAGCAGTCCGGGGACAGGCGATCAGCCCCAGCATTTT
TRBV25-1,TRBJ1-3,TRBD1,.,CASSEPGTAGNTIYF,TGTGCCAGCAGTGAACCCGGGACAGCAGGAAACACCATATATTTT
TRBV4-3,TRBJ2-4,.,few,CASSQVGGRQNIQYF,TGCGCCAGCAGCCAAGTCGGGGGGCGACAGAACATTCAGTACTTC
TRBV18,TRBJ2-3,TRBD2,.,CASSPPSGGAKDTQYF,TGTGCCAGCTCACCACCTAGCGGGGGGGCCAAAGATACGCAGTATTTT
TRBV15,TRBJ2-1,TRBD1,.,CATSWGQGRNNEQFF,TGTGCCACCAGCTGGGGACAGGGAAGGAACAATGAGCAGTTCTTC
TRBV7-9,TRBJ2-2,.,few,CASSPGRELFF,TGTGCCAGCAGCCCGGGGCGGGAGCTGTTTTTT
TRBV29-1,TRBJ2-3,.,.,CSVEPSTLLSTDTQYF,TGCAGCGTTGAACCATCCACACTCCTAAGCACAGATACGCAGTATTTT
TRBV29-1,TRBJ2-1,TRBD1,.,CSVGGQGKNEQFF,TGCAGCGTGGGGGGACAGGGGAAGAATGAGCAGTTCTTC
TRBV29-1,TRBJ1-2,.,.,CSVDSSGWDGYTF,TGCAGCGTTGACTCCTCGGGTTGGGATGGCTACACCTTC
TRBV7-6,TRBJ1-1,.,.,CASSPRWENTEAFF,TGTGCCAGCAGCCCTCGGTGGGAGAACACTGAAGCTTTCTTT
TRBV5-1,TRBJ2-7,.,few,CASSLSRSTYEQYF,TGCGCCAGCAGCTTGAGCAGGAGCACCTACGAGCAGTACTTC
TRBV6-5,TRBJ1-6,TRBD1,.,CASSYSDRPARSPLHF,TGTGCCAGCAGTTACTCGGACAGGCCTGCTCGTTCACCCCTCCACTTT
TRBV2,TRBJ2-1,.,.,CATSGVYSYNEQFF,TGTGCCACCTCAGGGGTATACTCCTACAATGAGCAGTTCTTC
TRBV4-1,TRBJ1-2,TRBD1,.,CASSGHRGLSYGYTF,TGCGCCAGCAGCGGACACAGGGGGCTGTCCTATGGCTACACCTTC
TRBV5-1,TRBJ2-3,.,few,CASSNRELAVDTQYF,TGCGCCAGCAGCAACCGGGAGTTAGCTGTAGATACGCAGTATTTT
TRBV7-2,TRBJ1-1,.,.,CASSLGGLANTEAFF,TGTGCCAGCAGCCTCGGCGGGTTGGCGAACACTGAAGCTTTCTTT
TRBV2,TRBJ1-5,.,.,CASSELQGQPQHF,TGTGCCAGCAGTGAACTCCAGGGTCAGCCCCAGCATTTT
TRBV28,TRBJ1-2,.,.,CASSLRRNYGYTF,TGTGCCAGCAGTCTCCGGAGGAACTATGGCTACACCTTC
TRBV14,TRBJ1-2,.,few,CASSPLGRLGYTF,TGTGCCAGCAGCCCGCTGGGGCGCCTTGGCTACACCTTC
TRBV4-1,TRBJ2-6,.,few,CASSQGIEGAGANVLTF,TGCGCCAGCAGCCAAGGAATCGAAGGGGCTGGGGCCAACGTCCTGACTTTC
TRBV7-2,TRBJ2-1,TRBD1,once,CASSRGQGGYNEQFF,TGTGCCAGCAGCCGGGGACAGGGTGGGTACAATGAGCAGTTCTTC
TRBV7-9,TRBJ1-5,.,.,CASSLGGTRSNQPQHF,TGTGCCAGCAGCTTGGGGGGGACTCGAAGCAATCAGCCCCAGCATTTT
TRBV5-1,TRBJ2-3,.,.,CASSLGDRDPDTQYF,TGCGCCAGCAGCTTGGGGGACCGGGACCCAGATACGCAGTATTTT
TRBV11-2,TRBJ1-6,.,.,CASSPRQDNSPLHF,TGTGCCAGCAGCCCCCGACAGGATAATTCACCCCTCCACTTT
TRBV5-1,TRBJ2-2,.,.,CASSLDGFSNTGELFF,TGCGCCAGCAGCTTGGATGGGTTTTCAAACACCGGGGAGCTGTTTTTT
TRBV29-1,TRBJ1-4,TRBD1,.,CSALGQGNEKLFF,TGCAGCGCCCTGGGACAGGGAAATGAAAAACTGTTTTTT
TRBV19,TRBJ1-2,.,many,CATSGWSGYTF,TGTGCCACTTCCGGGTGGTCTGGCTACACCTTC
TRBV7-2,TRBJ2-2,.,.,CASSLWAGRVHGELFF,TGTGCCAGCAGCTTGTGGGCAGGGAGAGTTCACGGGGAGCTGTTTTTT
TRBV7-2,TRBJ2-5,.,few,CASSLDWGTQYF,TGTGCCAGCAGCTTAGACTGGGGGACCCAGTACTTC
TRBV6-5,TRBJ2-2,.,.,CASSYSGALNTGELFF,TGTGCCAGCAGTTATTCCGGGGCCCTGAACACCGGGGAGCTGTTTTTT
TRBV29-1,TRBJ1-2,.,few,CSVEDSSNYGYTF,TGCAGCGTTGAGGATTCATCCAACTATGGCTACACCTTC
TRBV7-2,TRBJ1-2,.,.,CASSLAGAVAYGYTF,TGTGCCAGCAGCTTAGCAGGGGCGGTAGCGTATGGCTACACCTTC
TRBV6-6,TRBJ2-5,.,once,CASSLIGRETQYF,TGTGCCAGCAGTTTAATAGGTCGAGAGACCCAGTACTTC
TRBV7-9,TRBJ1-6,TRBD1,.,CASSLLTGQGNSPLHF,TGTGCCAGCAGCTTACTAACTGGACAGGGGAATTCACCCCTCCACTTT
TRBV15,TRBJ1-2,TRBD1,.,CATRDRVHYGYTF,TGTGCCACCAGGGACAGGGTCCACTATGGCTACACCTTC
TRBV6-5,TRBJ1-1,.,once,CASSYKTPGNEAFF,TGTGCCAGCAGTTACAAGACTCCAGGGAACGAAGCTTTCTTT
TRBV29-1,TRBJ1-2,.,.,CSVKSYEGYTF,TGCAGCGTAAAATCATACGAGGGCTACACCTTC
TRBV13,TRBJ2-2,.,few,CASTVLRPNTGELFF,TGTGCCAGCACCGTTCTTCGGCCGAACACCGGGGAGCTGTTTTTT
TRBV29-1,TRBJ2-6,.,few,CSVGVGRDGANVLTF,TGCAGCGTGGGGGTAGGCAGGGATGGGGCCAACGTCCTGACTTTC
TRBV2,TRBJ2-2,TRBD1,few,CASSPSGGPNTGELFF,TGTGCCAGCAGTCCCTCAGGGGGTCCGAACACCGGGGAGCTGTTTTTT